Listed below are T cell receptor beta chains from one sample, sequenced in a study of CD8+ T cells in alopecia areata. Data came from immunoSEQ multiplex PCR; TCRdb stores just in-frame clones and leaves some out. The sample yields around 200,000 clones, 45% to 75% seen once. The sequencing used CD4+ T cells sorted from blood, collected at week 4, from a patient treated with tofacitinib. The origin of the receptors is a human donor with alopecia areata. Each CDR3 is given with its conserved first and last residue. D genes are given only for firm matches. The size field is filled for only some rows; it gives once, few, many or a size class.

>few|TRBV7-2|TRBJ2-4|NA
CASSFLRENIQYF
TGTGCCAGCAGCTTCCTCAGGGAAAACATTCAGTACTTC
>few|TRBV9|TRBJ2-1|TRBD2
CASSVVTSAIGEQFF
TGTGCCAGCAGCGTGGTCACTAGCGCCATAGGAGAGCAGTTCTTC
>NA|TRBV30|TRBJ1-5|TRBD1
CAWSDRGDQPQHF
TGTGCCTGGAGTGACAGGGGAGATCAGCCCCAGCATTTT
>NA|TRBV19|TRBJ2-5|TRBD1
CASSIQGAEETQYF
TGTGCCAGTAGTATACAGGGGGCCGAGGAGACCCAGTACTTC
>NA|TRBV29-1|TRBJ1-2|TRBD1
CSGGQGSGGYTF
TGCAGCGGGGGACAGGGGAGCGGTGGCTACACCTTC
>NA|TRBV30|TRBJ1-1|NA
CAWSVVRDTEAFF
TGTGCCTGGAGTGTTGTAAGAGACACTGAAGCTTTCTTT
>NA|TRBV10-3|TRBJ1-5|NA
CAISESTDSNQPQHF
TGTGCCATCAGTGAGTCCACGGACAGCAATCAGCCCCAGCATTTT
>once|TRBV9|TRBJ2-3|NA
CASSGRVGLSVNTQYF
TGTGCCAGCAGTGGAAGGGTAGGGCTCTCCGTCAATACGCAGTATTTT
>NA|TRBV27|TRBJ2-3|TRBD1
CASMVLRGQTDTQYF
TGTGCCAGCATGGTTTTGAGGGGGCAGACAGATACGCAGTATTTT
>few|TRBV30|TRBJ2-7|NA
CAWGGSEQYF
TGTGCCTGGGGTGGCAGCGAGCAGTACTTC
>few|TRBV7-9|TRBJ2-7|TRBD2
CASSSWVSGAYEQYF
TGTGCCAGCAGCTCTTGGGTGAGCGGGGCCTACGAGCAGTACTTC
>NA|TRBV15|TRBJ1-1|NA
CATSRDGRENTEAFF
TGTGCCACCAGCAGAGATGGCAGGGAGAACACTGAAGCTTTCTTT
>NA|TRBV30|TRBJ1-1|NA
CAWQGGAWEAFF
TGTGCCTGGCAGGGAGGGGCTTGGGAAGCTTTCTTT
>NA|TRBV5-1|TRBJ1-2|NA
CASSLVIGSGYTF
TGCGCCAGCAGCTTGGTCATAGGGAGTGGCTACACCTTC
>NA|TRBV7-3|TRBJ2-2|TRBD1
CASSPASDRARSGELFF
TGTGCCAGCAGCCCCGCGTCTGACAGGGCCCGTTCCGGGGAGCTGTTTTTT
>few|TRBV7-9|TRBJ2-5|TRBD2
CASSPGLAGETQYF
TGTGCCAGCAGTCCTGGACTAGCGGGAGAGACCCAGTACTTC
>NA|TRBV7-9|TRBJ1-2|NA
CASSLVSGNYGYTF
TGTGCCAGCAGCTTAGTGAGCGGGAACTATGGCTACACCTTC
>NA|TRBV5-1|TRBJ1-2|NA
CASSLEVRRLGYGYTF
TGCGCCAGCAGCTTGGAGGTTCGCCGCCTGGGCTATGGCTACACCTTC
>NA|TRBV7-8|TRBJ2-2|TRBD1
CASSLYRGLTGELFF
TGTGCCAGCAGCTTGTACAGGGGGCTCACCGGGGAGCTGTTTTTT
>few|TRBV30|TRBJ2-2|NA
CAWTDTGELFF
TGTGCCTGGACGGACACCGGGGAGCTGTTTTTT
>NA|TRBV30|TRBJ2-5|NA
CAWVRRAPETQYF
TGTGCCTGGGTTAGGAGGGCCCCAGAGACCCAGTACTTC
>NA|TRBV28|TRBJ1-2|NA
CASRIQKGLGYTF
TGTGCCAGCAGAATACAAAAGGGTCTTGGCTACACCTTC
>many|TRBV28|TRBJ1-5|NA
CASTPVSQGNQPQHF
TGTGCCAGCACCCCTGTGTCGCAGGGCAATCAGCCCCAGCATTTT
>NA|TRBV29-1|TRBJ2-1|TRBD1
CSVSPRQGLVNEQFF
TGCAGCGTGTCACCTAGACAGGGATTAGTGAATGAGCAGTTCTTC
>few|TRBV20-1|TRBJ2-3|NA
CSAFRTDTQYF
TGCAGTGCTTTCCGCACAGATACGCAGTATTTT
>once|TRBV29-1|TRBJ1-4|TRBD1
CSVGHRGPNEKLFF
TGCAGCGTTGGACACAGGGGGCCGAATGAAAAACTGTTTTTT
>once|TRBV9|TRBJ2-5|NA
CASSVATGGPGQETQYF
TGTGCCAGCAGCGTAGCTACGGGGGGCCCTGGCCAAGAGACCCAGTACTTC
>few|TRBV25-1|TRBJ1-4|NA
CASSGWRAEKLFF
TGTGCCAGCAGTGGATGGAGAGCTGAAAAACTGTTTTTT
>NA|TRBV11-3|TRBJ2-1|TRBD2
CASSRRAGEQFF
TGTGCCAGCAGCCGACGAGCGGGGGAGCAGTTCTTC
>NA|TRBV29-1|TRBJ1-5|NA
CSAGVDQNQPQHF
TGCAGCGCTGGGGTTGATCAAAATCAGCCCCAGCATTTT
>NA|TRBV7-8|TRBJ2-7|TRBD1
CASSLVGPGTGTSEQYF
TGTGCCAGCAGCTTAGTCGGACCCGGGACAGGGACGTCCGAGCAGTACTTC
>NA|TRBV11-3|TRBJ2-1|NA
CASSLGRTETYNEQFF
TGTGCCAGCAGCTTAGGAAGAACAGAAACCTACAATGAGCAGTTCTTC
>NA|TRBV29-1|TRBJ2-3|TRBD2
CSVKKREGSSTDTQYF
TGCAGCGTTAAAAAGCGGGAGGGCTCTAGCACAGATACGCAGTATTTT
>NA|TRBV29-1|TRBJ2-2|NA
CSVGPSNTGELFF
TGCAGCGTTGGTCCATCCAACACCGGGGAGCTGTTTTTT
>NA|TRBV29-1|TRBJ1-5|NA
CSLRIQRVPQHF
TGCAGCCTGAGAATCCAAAGGGTCCCCCAGCATTTT
>NA|TRBV7-2|TRBJ2-3|NA
CASSFRGSTDTQYF
TGTGCCAGCAGCTTTAGAGGGAGCACAGATACGCAGTATTTT
>NA|TRBV7-2|TRBJ1-1|NA
CASSSGTWRTEAFF
TGTGCCAGCAGCTCAGGGACGTGGCGCACTGAAGCTTTCTTT
>NA|TRBV30|TRBJ2-7|NA
CAWSVANEQYF
TGTGCCTGGAGTGTCGCGAACGAGCAGTACTTC
>NA|TRBV28|TRBJ1-5|TRBD1
CASSFTTTGKHF
TGTGCCAGCAGTTTTACTACGACAGGGAAGCATTTT
>NA|TRBV15|TRBJ2-1|NA
CATSVQPLDEQFF
TGTGCCACCAGCGTACAACCACTTGATGAGCAGTTCTTC
>once|TRBV10-3|TRBJ1-5|NA
CAITETGDQPQHF
TGTGCCATCACTGAGACAGGAGATCAGCCCCAGCATTTT
>NA|TRBV4-3|TRBJ2-5|NA
CASSQAGGYRHF
TGCGCCAGCAGCCAAGCGGGCGGTTATAGGCACTTC
>few|TRBV2|TRBJ2-4|NA
CASSVGPSTDIQYF
TGTGCCAGCAGTGTGGGGCCCTCTACGGACATTCAGTACTTC
>NA|TRBV29-1|TRBJ2-5|NA
CSAPGVLRETQYF
TGCAGCGCCCCGGGGGTTCTACGAGAGACCCAGTACTTC
>NA|TRBV5-1|TRBJ2-3|NA
CASSFGRVTDTQYF
TGCGCCAGCAGCTTCGGCAGAGTCACAGATACGCAGTATTTT
>NA|TRBV7-8|TRBJ1-5|NA
CASSPRDRGLKWPQHF
TGTGCCAGCAGCCCTAGAGACCGGGGGCTAAAGTGGCCCCAGCATTTT
>once|TRBV23-1|TRBJ2-7|NA
CASSQCGSRPTGQYF
TGCGCCAGCAGTCAATGTGGTAGCAGGCCAACTGGGCAGTACTTC
>NA|TRBV29-1|TRBJ2-3|NA
CSVEAQTDTQYF
TGCAGCGTTGAAGCACAAACAGATACGCAGTATTTT
>NA|TRBV29-1|TRBJ1-1|NA
CSASAGVGTEAFF
TGCAGCGCCTCGGCGGGGGTAGGGACTGAAGCTTTCTTT
>NA|TRBV5-1|TRBJ2-3|NA
CASSLEVAQIDTQYF
TGCGCCAGCAGCTTGGAGGTCGCACAAATAGATACGCAGTATTTT
>NA|TRBV5-1|TRBJ2-2|NA
CASSLNGVRGELFF
TGCGCCAGCAGCTTAAATGGCGTACGCGGGGAGCTGTTTTTT
>NA|TRBV9|TRBJ1-1|NA
CASSVVGISTEAFF
TGTGCCAGCAGCGTAGTGGGGATCAGCACTGAAGCTTTCTTT
>NA|TRBV6-5|TRBJ2-1|TRBD2
CASSYSKLAGVGEQFF
TGTGCCAGCAGTTACTCGAAACTAGCGGGAGTCGGTGAGCAGTTCTTC
>NA|TRBV19|TRBJ2-3|NA
CASSSGSRDTQYF
TGTGCCAGTAGTTCCGGGTCGAGGGATACGCAGTATTTT
>NA|TRBV6-6|TRBJ2-6|TRBD1
CASQTGGSSGANVLTF
TGTGCCAGCCAGACAGGGGGGAGCTCTGGGGCCAACGTCCTGACTTTC